Listed below are T cell receptor beta chains from one sample, sequenced in a study of T cell responses to AZD1222 COVID-19 vaccine. Produced via immunoSEQ multiplex PCR; TCRdb's table is partial and in-frame only. The sample comprises fewer than 150,000 clones, approximately 84% of which are singletons, and about 10% rests with the top ten. The sequences come from peripheral blood, collected on day 0 of AZD1222 vaccination. These receptors were obtained from an adult in good health. CDR3s leave out the opening cysteine and the closing phenylalanine or tryptophan. Each record gives: clone size, J gene, V gene, CDR3 protein. Where a row states a size, it is once, few, many or the class of an expanded clone; other rows omit it.

-,TRBJ2-7,TRBV4-3,ASSQDSSGTGSYEQY
-,TRBJ2-2,TRBV24-1,ATSDFGTGGTGELF
-,TRBJ1-4,TRBV7-9,ASSSSRVTTNEKLF
-,TRBJ1-3,TRBV3-1/TRBV3-2,ASSKRLGKDSGNTIY
once,TRBJ2-1,TRBV6-2/TRBV6-3,ASSYYRVGVGDEQF
few,TRBJ2-7,TRBV13,ASSLTSGGYEQY
-,TRBJ2-2,TRBV24-1,ATSDLAIPGGTGELF
-,TRBJ2-1,TRBV29-1,SVEGGDSYNEQF
-,TRBJ2-1,TRBV18,ASSPPTGTSGSSYNEQF
once,TRBJ2-7,TRBV7-2,ASSQRTGMDVHEQY
-,TRBJ2-5,TRBV7-8,ASSEAVGEETQY
-,TRBJ1-2,TRBV4-1,ASSQDGVPPPHYGYT
-,TRBJ2-3,TRBV4-1,ASSQLFSGGTDTQY
-,TRBJ2-7,TRBV27,ASSPDRGLSYEQY
-,TRBJ2-6,TRBV4-3,ASSRATSGANVLT
-,TRBJ1-4,TRBV5-5,ASSLAGGEKLF
-,TRBJ2-3,TRBV5-1,ASSFAERGSTDTQY
-,TRBJ2-3,TRBV13,ASLRGVTDTQY
-,TRBJ2-7,TRBV3-1/TRBV3-2,ASSRTGGNEQY
-,TRBJ1-1,TRBV12-5,ASGLSPSSEAF
-,TRBJ2-7,TRBV11-3,ASSLGTAATYEQY